Presented here are 27 T cell receptor beta chains from one specimen sequenced in a study of siplizumab effects on memory and regulatory T cells. Assay used: immunoSEQ multiplex PCR; TCRdb lists only in-frame clones, some missing. The repertoire holds around 83,000 clones, with around 89% as singletons. Sequencing was done on a sample of CD4+ T cells sorted from blood. These receptors were collected from a human donor in good health.

The chain joins TRBV19 to TRBJ1-1; D uncertain. Per germline, CDR1 LNHDA and CDR2 SQIVND (reference sequence). Trimming shortened V by 6 bases and J by 0 bases, and 11 bases separated the two germline ends. The CDR3 consists of 14 residues. The CDR3 protein is CASRPTVLNTEAFF. The CDR3, as DNA: TGTGCCAGTAGACCCACAGTATTGAACACTGAAGCTTTCTTT.

This clone was recorded once. The chain links TRBV30 to TRBJ2-4; D is unresolved. Germline V CDR1 and CDR2: GTSNPN, SVGIG (reference sequence). This CDR3 region has 13 residues. Trimming cost V 3 bases and J 1 base, with 7 bases left between them. The CDR3 loop reads CAWSADAKNIQYF. DNA for the CDR3: TGTGCCTGGAGCGCCGATGCCAAAAACATTCAGTACTTC.

The rearrangement joins TRBV20-1 to TRBJ2-3; D unclear. Germline V CDR1 and CDR2: DFQATT, SNEGSKA (reference sequence). The ends were cut back, 7 bases at V and 5 bases at J, with 10 bases in the middle. The CDR3 has 11 amino acids. The DNA of the CDR3 is TGCAGTGGTGGAATAGGAGATACGCAGTATTTT. This codes for CSGGIGDTQYF.

The J gene is TRBJ2-7, the V gene TRBV6-5, with D possibly being TRBD1 or TRBD2 (5 bases each). The CDR3 runs 14 residues. The V and J ends lost 5 bases and 0 bases respectively, with 11 bases between them. The V gene's germline CDR1 is MNHEY and CDR2 SVGAGI. This CDR3 is CASSRAGSSYEQYF. CDR3 bases: TGTGCCAGCAGTAGGGCAGGGAGCTCCTACGAGCAGTACTTC.

The V gene is TRBV28, the J gene TRBJ2-7; weak D call: TRBD1 (5 bases). With 7 bases removed from V and 3 bases from J, the gap between germline ends came to 16 bases. Germline V CDR1 and CDR2: MDHEN, SYDVKM. The CDR3 is 14 residues long. Written as DNA, the CDR3 is TGTGCCAGCACCGGAGACAGTTCCCGCTACGAGCAGTACTTC. As protein: CASTGDSSRYEQYF.

V is TRBV6-6 and J is TRBJ1-2; unclear D gene. This CDR3 region has 15 residues. With 0 bases removed from V and 6 bases from J, the gap between germline ends came to 14 bases. Germline V gene data show CDR1 as MNHNY and CDR2 as SVGAGI (reference sequence). The CDR3 spells CASSYSAGRDDGYTF. CDR3 DNA: TGTGCCAGCAGTTACTCCGCAGGCAGAGACGATGGCTACACCTTC.

V and J are TRBV11-3 and TRBJ2-1; D is possibly TRBD2 (5 bases). V was shortened by 0 bases and J by 5 bases, with 14 bases between the two germline ends. The CDR3 is 16 residues long. CDR1 and CDR2 (germline): SGHNT, YENEEA. CDR3 protein: CASSLDGSGPNNEQFF. In nucleotides, the CDR3 is TGTGCCAGCAGCTTAGATGGCAGCGGCCCCAACAATGAGCAGTTCTTC.

The chain couples TRBV29-1 to TRBJ1-2; D not resolved. This CDR3 spans 13 amino acids. Trimming cost V 6 bases and J 4 bases, with 15 bases left between them. Per germline, CDR1 SQVTM and CDR2 ANQGSEA. CDR3 nucleotide sequence: TGCAGCGTAGCTCGGGTTTCCGGCTATGGCTACACCTTC. This translates into CSVARVSGYGYTF. Full variable domain (rest looked up from reference TRBV29-1 and TRBJ1-2): SAVISQKPSRDICQRGTSLTIQCQVDSQVTMMFWYRQQPGQSLTLIATANQGSEATYESGFVIDKFPISRPNLTFSTLTVSNMSPEDSSIYLCSVARVSGYGYTFGSGTRLTVV.

V usage is TRBV6-5 and J usage is TRBJ2-5; 9 nucleotides agree with TRBD1. This CDR3 has 15 residues. J lost 4 bases, V lost 2 bases, and 5 bases had no gene match. Germline-derived CDR1 and CDR2 are MNHEY and SVGAGI. CDR3 bases: TGTGCCAGCAGTTACGGACAGGGGTTGCGAGAGACCCAGTACTTC. Its translation is CASSYGQGLRETQYF.

This clone came up once. V usage is TRBV25-1 and J usage is TRBJ2-3, with a weak D call TRBD2 (6 bases). The CDR3 is 13 residues long. Germline V gene sequence: CDR1 MGHDK, CDR2 SYGVNS. The V end was cut by 3 bases, the J end by 7 bases, with 11 bases between. The CDR3 is CASSEGRGNTQYF. CDR3 in DNA: TGTGCCAGCAGTGAGGGCCGGGGGAATACGCAGTATTTT.

The chain carries TRBV27 and TRBJ2-7, with TRBD2 matching over 9 bases. The germline CDR1 and CDR2 sequences are MNHEY and SMNVEV (reference sequence). The V gene end was trimmed by 11 bases and the J gene end by 4 bases; junction bases not matched to a gene: 9. The CDR3 has 13 residues. This CDR3 is CAAWGSGSYEQYF. In nucleotides, the CDR3 is TGTGCCGCTTGGGGTAGCGGGAGTTACGAGCAGTACTTC.

The J gene is TRBJ1-5, the V gene TRBV6-5, with D perhaps TRBD1 (5 bases). V shed 7 bases and J shed 0 bases, with 10 bases lying between them. This CDR3 contains 14 residues. CDR1 and CDR2 (germline): MNHEY, SVGAGI. The CDR3 coding sequence is TGTGCCAGCACCGGACAAACTAGCAATCAGCCCCAGCATTTT. Protein sequence: CASTGQTSNQPQHF.

V is TRBV6-6 and J is TRBJ1-5; D ambiguous. The CDR3 sequence is 15 residues long. V lost 0 bases and J 2 bases, leaving 8 bases between the germline ends. Germline CDR1 MNHNY, CDR2 SVGAGI (reference sequence). The CDR3 spells CASSYSDNGNQPQHF. The CDR3 DNA follows: TGTGCCAGCAGTTACTCGGATAATGGCAATCAGCCCCAGCATTTT.

The chain carries TRBV2 and TRBJ2-3; tentatively, D is TRBD1 or TRBD2 (5 bases each). CDR3 length: 14 residues. Germline CDR1 and CDR2: SNHLY and FYNNEI. V was clipped by 10 bases and J by 2 bases, with 16 bases between them. CDR3 in DNA: TGTGCCAACACCCAGGGACCAAACACAGATACGCAGTATTTT. Its translation: CANTQGPNTDTQYF.

V gene TRBV30 combines with J gene TRBJ2-3; possible D gene TRBD2, 5 bases. V lost 3 bases to trimming and J lost 9 bases, with 16 bases between them. The CDR3 spans 13 residues. Germline V gene sequence: CDR1 GTSNPN, CDR2 SVGIG (reference sequence). The CDR3 loop is CAWRSAGILTQYF. CDR3 coding DNA: TGTGCCTGGAGGTCCGCGGGCATCCTCACGCAGTATTTT.

The chain couples TRBV7-2 to TRBJ2-5; no definite D call. The CDR3 length is 14 residues. Germline lookup yields CDR1 SGHTA and CDR2 FQGNSA. V lost 2 bases and J 4 bases, leaving 11 bases between the germline ends. Here the CDR3 DNA reads TGTGCCAGCAGCTTAAACAGCCTCCCAGAGACCCAGTACTTC. It specifies CASSLNSLPETQYF. Full variable domain (rest looked up from reference TRBV7-2 and TRBJ2-5): GAGVSQSPSNKVTEKGKDVELRCDPISGHTALYWYRQSLGQGLEFLIYFQGNSAPDKSGLPSDRFSAERTGGSVSTLTIQRTQQEDSAVYLCASSLNSLPETQYFGPGTRLLVL.

The V call is TRBV27, the J call TRBJ1-1, with D possibly TRBD1 on 5 matching bases. Trimming pared 5 bases from V and 1 base from J, leaving 11 bases between. Germline V gives CDR1 MNHEY, CDR2 SMNVEV (reference sequence). CDR3 length: 14 residues. The CDR3 bases are TGTGCCAGCAGTCGTCGGGACCGGAACACTGAAGCTTTCTTT. Translated, it gives CASSRRDRNTEAFF.

As regards this clone: Other nucleotide sequences in the sample specify the same CDR3. The chain couples TRBV27 to TRBJ2-2; a weak D match, TRBD2 (6 bases). The CDR3 loop spans 15 amino acids. V was pared by 2 bases and J by 5 bases, with 12 bases between. The germline V gene encodes CDR1 MNHEY and CDR2 SMNVEV (reference sequence). The CDR3 DNA follows: TGTGCCAGCAGTTTACTGGCGGGGCGTACCGGGGAGCTGTTTTTT. This encodes CASSLLAGRTGELFF.

The J gene is TRBJ2-7, the V gene TRBV7-9; no clear D gene. Trimming removed 5 bases from V and 3 bases from J, with 14 bases in between. This CDR3 region has 14 residues. Germline CDR1 is SEHNR and CDR2 is FQNEAQ (reference sequence). As DNA, the CDR3 is TGTGCCAGCAGCACCCATATCCGAGGCTACGAGCAGTACTTC. It translates to CASSTHIRGYEQYF.

This chain uses TRBV6-5 with TRBJ2-7; 10 bases agree with TRBD2. Germline V gives CDR1 MNHEY, CDR2 SVGAGI. The junction had 1 base not matched to a gene; V was cut back by 2 bases and J by 3 bases. The CDR3 is 14 amino acids. CDR3 in DNA: TGTGCCAGCAGTTACAAGCGGGAGGGCTACGAGCAGTACTTC. It translates to CASSYKREGYEQYF.

This clone was seen a single time. The J gene is TRBJ2-7, the V gene TRBV18; no firm D call. Per the germline V gene, CDR1 is KGHSH and CDR2 is LQKENI. This CDR3 has 12 amino acids. Trimming took off 1 base at V and 6 bases at J, with 7 bases between the two ends. The CDR3 region has the DNA TGTGCCAGCTCACCACAGGCTCGCGAGCAGTACTTC. Translation: CASSPQAREQYF.

V and J are TRBV7-9 and TRBJ1-4; unclear D gene. Germline loops: CDR1 SEHNR, CDR2 FQNEAQ (reference sequence). The CDR3 totals 15 residues. V lost 1 base, J lost 0 bases, and 6 bases lay in between. The CDR3 here is CASSLEATTNEKLFF. CDR3 bases: TGTGCCAGCAGCTTAGAAGCGACAACTAATGAAAAACTGTTTTTT.

V gene TRBV7-3 combines with J gene TRBJ1-5; possible D gene TRBD1, 5 bases. With 5 bases removed from V and 0 bases from J, the gap between germline ends came to 14 bases. Germline V gene data show CDR1 as SGHTA and CDR2 as FQGTGA. The CDR3 is 16 amino acids. The CDR3 DNA follows: TGTGCCAGCAGCCCGCCGGGGGGACTTAGCAATCAGCCCCAGCATTTT. Residues: CASSPPGGLSNQPQHF.

The chain joins TRBV7-9 to TRBJ2-3; D gene unclear. The CDR3 runs 14 residues. The germline gives CDR1 SEHNR, CDR2 FQNEAQ (reference sequence). Trimming cost V 2 bases and J 3 bases, with 9 bases left between them. The CDR3 bases are TGTGCCAGCAGCTTAACGTACGGGACAGATACGCAGTATTTT. Protein product: CASSLTYGTDTQYF.

The chain employs TRBV6-4 and TRBJ2-7; the D gene is possibly TRBD1 (6 bases). The germline V gene encodes CDR1 MRHNA and CDR2 SNTAGT. V was trimmed by 4 bases and J by 2 bases, leaving 15 bases between them. This CDR3 region has 15 residues. CDR3: CASSGMDSGTYEQYF. DNA for the CDR3: TGTGCCAGCAGTGGAATGGACAGCGGTACCTACGAGCAGTACTTC.

The gene calls are TRBV9 and TRBJ1-1; no clear D gene. The CDR3 extends over 13 amino acids. Looked up from germline, CDR1 is SGDLS and CDR2 is YYNGEE. Between the trimmed V and J ends, which lost 0 bases and 6 bases, there was a span of 9 bases. CDR3 in DNA: TGTGCCAGCAGCGTAGTTCCGTCAGCTGAAGCTTTCTTT. This gives the protein CASSVVPSAEAFF. Based on the CDR3 plus reference TRBV9 and TRBJ1-1, the full variable domain is DSGVTQTPKHLITATGQRVTLRCSPRSGDLSVYWYQQSLDQGLQFLIQYYNGEERAKGNILERFSAQQFPDLHSELNLSSLELGDSALYFCASSVVPSAEAFFGQGTRLTVV.

The chain carries TRBV7-9 and TRBJ2-5; 8 nucleotides match TRBD1. The germline gives CDR1 SEHNR, CDR2 FQNEAQ (reference sequence). The CDR3 sequence is 14 residues long. V was clipped by 5 bases and J by 4 bases; unmatched bases: 6. CDR3 region: CASSRAGGRETQYF. The CDR3 DNA sequence: TGTGCCAGCAGCCGAGCAGGGGGCCGAGAGACCCAGTACTTC.